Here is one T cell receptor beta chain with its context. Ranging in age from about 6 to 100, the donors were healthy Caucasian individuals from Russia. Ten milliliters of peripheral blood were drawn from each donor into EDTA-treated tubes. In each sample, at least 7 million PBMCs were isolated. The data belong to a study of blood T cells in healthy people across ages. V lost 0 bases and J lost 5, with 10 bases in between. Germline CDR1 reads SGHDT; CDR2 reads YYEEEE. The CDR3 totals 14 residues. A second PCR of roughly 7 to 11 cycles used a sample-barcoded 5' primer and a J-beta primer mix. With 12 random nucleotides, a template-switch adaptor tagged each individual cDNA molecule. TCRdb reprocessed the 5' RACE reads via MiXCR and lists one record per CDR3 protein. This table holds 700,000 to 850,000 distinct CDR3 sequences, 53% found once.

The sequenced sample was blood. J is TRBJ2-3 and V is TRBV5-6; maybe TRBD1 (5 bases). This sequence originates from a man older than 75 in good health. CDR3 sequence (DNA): TGTGCCAGCAGCTTGGCGTCCAGGGTAGATACGCAGTATTTT. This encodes CASSLASRVDTQYF.